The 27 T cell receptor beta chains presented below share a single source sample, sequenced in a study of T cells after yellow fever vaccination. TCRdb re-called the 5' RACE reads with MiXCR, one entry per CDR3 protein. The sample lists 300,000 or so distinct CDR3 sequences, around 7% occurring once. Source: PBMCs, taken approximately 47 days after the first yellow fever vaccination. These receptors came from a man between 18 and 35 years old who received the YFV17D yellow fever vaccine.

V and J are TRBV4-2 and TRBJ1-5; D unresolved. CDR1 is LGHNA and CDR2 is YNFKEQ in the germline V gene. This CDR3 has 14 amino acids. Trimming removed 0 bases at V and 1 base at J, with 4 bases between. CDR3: CASSQETSNQPQHF. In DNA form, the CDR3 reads TGTGCCAGCAGCCAAGAGACGAGCAATCAGCCCCAGCATTTT.

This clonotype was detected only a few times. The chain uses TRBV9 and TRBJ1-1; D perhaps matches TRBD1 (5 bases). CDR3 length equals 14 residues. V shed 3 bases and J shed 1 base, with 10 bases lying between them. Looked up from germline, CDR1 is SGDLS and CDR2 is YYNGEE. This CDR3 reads CASSGGGSNTEAFF. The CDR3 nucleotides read TGTGCCAGCAGCGGGGGCGGATCGAACACTGAAGCTTTCTTT.

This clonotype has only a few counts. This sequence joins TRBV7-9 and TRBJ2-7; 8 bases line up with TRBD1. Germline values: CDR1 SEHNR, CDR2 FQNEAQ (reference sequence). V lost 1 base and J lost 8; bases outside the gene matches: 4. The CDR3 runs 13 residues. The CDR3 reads CASSLEAGGQQYV. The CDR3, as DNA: TGTGCCAGCAGCTTAGAAGCAGGGGGCCAGCAGTACGTC.

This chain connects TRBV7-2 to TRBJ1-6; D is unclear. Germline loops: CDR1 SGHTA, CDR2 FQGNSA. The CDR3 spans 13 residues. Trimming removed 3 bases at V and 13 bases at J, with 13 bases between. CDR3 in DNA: TGTGCCAGCAGCTTGGAAAATAGGAGCCCCCTCCACTTT. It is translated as CASSLENRSPLHF.

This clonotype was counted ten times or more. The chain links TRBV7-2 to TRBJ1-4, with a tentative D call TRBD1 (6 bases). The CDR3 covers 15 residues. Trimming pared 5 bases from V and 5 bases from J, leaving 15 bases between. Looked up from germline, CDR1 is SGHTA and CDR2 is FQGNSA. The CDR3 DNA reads TGTGCCAGCAGCGAACGGGGGGGCAGGAATGAAAAACTGTTTTTT. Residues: CASSERGGRNEKLFF.

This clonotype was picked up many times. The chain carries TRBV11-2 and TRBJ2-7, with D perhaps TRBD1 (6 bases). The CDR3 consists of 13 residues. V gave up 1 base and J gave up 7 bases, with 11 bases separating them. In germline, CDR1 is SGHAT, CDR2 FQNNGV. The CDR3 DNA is TGTGCCAGCAGCTTAGTTGGGGGCGAAGAGCAGTACGTC. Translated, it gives CASSLVGGEEQYV.

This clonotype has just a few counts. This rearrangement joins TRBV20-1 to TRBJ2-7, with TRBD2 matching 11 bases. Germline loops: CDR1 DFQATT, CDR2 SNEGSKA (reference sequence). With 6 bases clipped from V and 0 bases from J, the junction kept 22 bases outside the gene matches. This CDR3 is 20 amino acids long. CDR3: CSATTLVPSRLAGSSYEQYF. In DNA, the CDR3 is TGCAGTGCCACCACCCTCGTGCCGAGTAGACTAGCGGGGAGCTCCTACGAGCAGTACTTC.

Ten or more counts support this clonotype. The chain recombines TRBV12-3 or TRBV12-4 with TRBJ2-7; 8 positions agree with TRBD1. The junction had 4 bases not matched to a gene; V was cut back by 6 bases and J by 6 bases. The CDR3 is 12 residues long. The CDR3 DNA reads TGTGCCAGCAGGCAGGGGGCCTTCGAGCAGTACTTC. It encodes CASRQGAFEQYF.

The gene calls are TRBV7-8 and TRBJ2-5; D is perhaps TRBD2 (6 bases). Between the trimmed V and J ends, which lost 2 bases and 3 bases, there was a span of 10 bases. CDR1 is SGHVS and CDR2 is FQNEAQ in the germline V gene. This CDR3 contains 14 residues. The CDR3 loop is CASSLLGTEETQYF. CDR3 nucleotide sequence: TGTGCCAGCAGCTTATTGGGGACTGAAGAGACCCAGTACTTC.

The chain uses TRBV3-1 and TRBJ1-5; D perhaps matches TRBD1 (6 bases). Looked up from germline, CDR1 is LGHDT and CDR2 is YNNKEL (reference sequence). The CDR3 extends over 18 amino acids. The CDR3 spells CTFSPWRAGGATNQPQHF. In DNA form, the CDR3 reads TGTACCTTCAGCCCCTGGAGAGCGGGGGGCGCGACGAATCAGCCCCAGCATTTT.

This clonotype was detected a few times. The CDR3, as DNA: TGTGCCAGCAGCGGGACCCCTCTAGCGGGGGATATAGATACGCAGTATTTT. Translation gives CASSGTPLAGDIDTQYF. The V and J genes are TRBV9 and TRBJ2-3; 10 nucleotides match TRBD2. This CDR3 has 17 amino acids. V lost 3 bases and J lost 5; bases outside the gene matches: 12. The V gene's germline CDR1 is SGDLS and CDR2 YYNGEE.

CDR3 nucleotides: TGTGCCAGCAGCTTATACGCTAGCCCACGGGAGACCCAGTACTTC. Protein sequence: CASSLYASPRETQYF. V and J are TRBV7-2 and TRBJ2-5; TRBD2 is a possible D gene (5 bases). CDR3 length equals 15 residues. CDR1 and CDR2 (germline): SGHTA, FQGNSA. V lost 2 bases, J lost 5 bases, and 15 bases lay in between.

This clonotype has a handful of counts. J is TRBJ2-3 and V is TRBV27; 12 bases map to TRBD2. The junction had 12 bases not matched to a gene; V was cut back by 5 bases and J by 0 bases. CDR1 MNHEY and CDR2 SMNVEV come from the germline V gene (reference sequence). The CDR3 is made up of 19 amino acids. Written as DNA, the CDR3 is TGTGCCAGCAGTCCCCCGACTAGCGGGGGTTTCAAAAGCACAGATACGCAGTATTTT. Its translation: CASSPPTSGGFKSTDTQYF.

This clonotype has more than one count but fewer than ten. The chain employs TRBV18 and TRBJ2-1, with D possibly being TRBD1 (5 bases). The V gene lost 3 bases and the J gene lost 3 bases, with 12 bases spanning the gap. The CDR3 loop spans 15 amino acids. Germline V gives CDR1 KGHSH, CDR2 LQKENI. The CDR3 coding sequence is TGTGCCAGCTCACCCACAGGACCCCTCTACAATGAGCAGTTCTTC. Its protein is CASSPTGPLYNEQFF.

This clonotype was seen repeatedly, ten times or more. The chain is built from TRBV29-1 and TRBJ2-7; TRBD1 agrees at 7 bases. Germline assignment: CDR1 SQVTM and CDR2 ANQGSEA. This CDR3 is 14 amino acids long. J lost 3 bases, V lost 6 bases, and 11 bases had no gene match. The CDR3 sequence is CSVKQGQSSYEQYF. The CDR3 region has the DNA TGCAGCGTGAAACAGGGACAGTCAAGCTACGAGCAGTACTTC.

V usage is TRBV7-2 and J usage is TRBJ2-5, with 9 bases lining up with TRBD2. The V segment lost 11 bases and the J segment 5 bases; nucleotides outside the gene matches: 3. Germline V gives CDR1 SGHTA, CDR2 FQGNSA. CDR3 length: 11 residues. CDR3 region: CAAGGRETQYF. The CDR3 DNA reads TGTGCCGCGGGGGGGCGGGAGACCCAGTACTTC.

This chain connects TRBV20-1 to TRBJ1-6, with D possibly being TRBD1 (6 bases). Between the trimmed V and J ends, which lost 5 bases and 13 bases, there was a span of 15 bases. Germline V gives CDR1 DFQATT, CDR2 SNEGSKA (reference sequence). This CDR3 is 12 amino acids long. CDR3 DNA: TGCAGTGCTTCTCCGGGGGCTGGGCCCCTCCACTTT. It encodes CSASPGAGPLHF.

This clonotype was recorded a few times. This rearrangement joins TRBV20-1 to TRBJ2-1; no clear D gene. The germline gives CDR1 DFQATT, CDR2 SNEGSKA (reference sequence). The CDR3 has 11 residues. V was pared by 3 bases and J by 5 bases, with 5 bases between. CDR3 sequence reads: CSASRDNEQFF. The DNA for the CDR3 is TGCAGTGCTAGCCGGGACAATGAGCAGTTCTTC.

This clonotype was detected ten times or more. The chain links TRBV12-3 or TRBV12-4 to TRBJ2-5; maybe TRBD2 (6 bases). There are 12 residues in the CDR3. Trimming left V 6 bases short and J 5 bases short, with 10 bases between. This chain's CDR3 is CASSFRGETQYF. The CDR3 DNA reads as TGTGCCAGCAGCTTCCGGGGGGAGACCCAGTACTTC.

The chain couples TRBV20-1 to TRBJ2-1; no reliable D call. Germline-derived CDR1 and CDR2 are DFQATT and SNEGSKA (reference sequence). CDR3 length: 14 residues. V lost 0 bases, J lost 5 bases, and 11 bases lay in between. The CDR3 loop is CSARERVRNNEQFF. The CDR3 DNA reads TGCAGTGCTAGAGAAAGGGTCCGCAACAATGAGCAGTTCTTC.

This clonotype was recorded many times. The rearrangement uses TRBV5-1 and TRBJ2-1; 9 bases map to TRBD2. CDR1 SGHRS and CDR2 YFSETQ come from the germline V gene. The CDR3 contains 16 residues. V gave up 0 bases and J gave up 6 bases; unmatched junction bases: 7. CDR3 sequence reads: CASSLALAGISNEQFF. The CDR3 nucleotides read TGCGCCAGCAGCTTGGCTCTAGCGGGGATATCCAATGAGCAGTTCTTC.

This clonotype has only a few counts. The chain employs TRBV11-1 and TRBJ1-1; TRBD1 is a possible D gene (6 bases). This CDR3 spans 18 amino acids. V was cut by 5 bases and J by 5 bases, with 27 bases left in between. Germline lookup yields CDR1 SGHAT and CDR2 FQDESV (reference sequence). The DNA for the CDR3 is TGTGCCAGCAGCCAACCCCGGGCAGGGGAAAGAACAAGGACTGAAGCTTTCTTT. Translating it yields CASSQPRAGERTRTEAFF.

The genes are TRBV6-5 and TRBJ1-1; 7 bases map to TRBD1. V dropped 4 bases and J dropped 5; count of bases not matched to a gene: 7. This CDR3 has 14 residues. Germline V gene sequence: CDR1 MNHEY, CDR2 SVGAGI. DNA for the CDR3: TGTGCCAGCAGTTCCAGACAGGGTTGGACTGAAGCTTTCTTT. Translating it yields CASSSRQGWTEAFF.

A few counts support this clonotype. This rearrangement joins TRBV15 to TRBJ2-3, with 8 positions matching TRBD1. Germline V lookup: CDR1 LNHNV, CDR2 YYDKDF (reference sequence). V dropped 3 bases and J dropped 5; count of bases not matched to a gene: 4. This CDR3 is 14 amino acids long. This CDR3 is CATSRDRERDTQYF. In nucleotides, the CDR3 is TGTGCCACCAGCAGGGACAGGGAGAGAGATACGCAGTATTTT.

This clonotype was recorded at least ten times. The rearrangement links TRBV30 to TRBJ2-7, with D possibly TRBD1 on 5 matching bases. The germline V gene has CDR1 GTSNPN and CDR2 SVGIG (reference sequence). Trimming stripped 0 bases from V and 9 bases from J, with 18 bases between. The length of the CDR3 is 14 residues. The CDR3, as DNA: TGTGCCTGGAGTGTACGTGACAGAGATACTGCGCAGTACTTC. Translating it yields CAWSVRDRDTAQYF.

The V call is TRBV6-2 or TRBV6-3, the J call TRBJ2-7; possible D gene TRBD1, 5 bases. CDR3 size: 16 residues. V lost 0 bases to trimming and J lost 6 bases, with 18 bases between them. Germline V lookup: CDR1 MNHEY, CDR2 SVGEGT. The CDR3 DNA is TGTGCCAGCAGTTACTCGTCAGGGAACTCGATAGGCGAGCAGTACTTC. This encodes CASSYSSGNSIGEQYF.

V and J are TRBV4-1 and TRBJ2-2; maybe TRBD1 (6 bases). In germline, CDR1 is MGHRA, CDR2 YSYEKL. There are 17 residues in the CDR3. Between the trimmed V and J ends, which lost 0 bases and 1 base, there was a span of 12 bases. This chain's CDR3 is CASSQDVSTGNTGELFF. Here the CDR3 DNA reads TGCGCCAGCAGCCAAGATGTCTCGACAGGGAACACCGGGGAGCTGTTTTTT.